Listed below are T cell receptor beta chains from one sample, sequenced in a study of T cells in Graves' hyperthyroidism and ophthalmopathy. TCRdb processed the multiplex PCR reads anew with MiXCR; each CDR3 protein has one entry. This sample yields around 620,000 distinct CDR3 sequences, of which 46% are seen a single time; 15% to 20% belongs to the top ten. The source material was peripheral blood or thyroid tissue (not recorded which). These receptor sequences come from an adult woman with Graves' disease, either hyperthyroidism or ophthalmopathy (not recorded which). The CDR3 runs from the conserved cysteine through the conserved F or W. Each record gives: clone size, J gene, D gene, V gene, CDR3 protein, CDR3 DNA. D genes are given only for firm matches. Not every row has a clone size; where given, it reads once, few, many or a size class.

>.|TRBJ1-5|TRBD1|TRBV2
CASSVGQGPRGHQPQHF
TGTGCCAGCAGTGTCGGGCAGGGACCCAGGGGGCATCAGCCCCAGCATTTT
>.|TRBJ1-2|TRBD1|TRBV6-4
CASSRSFGQGQGYTF
TGTGCCAGCAGCCGTAGTTTTGGACAGGGACAGGGCTACACCTTC
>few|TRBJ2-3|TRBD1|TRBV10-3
CAISDIGGQGGDTQYF
TGTGCCATCAGTGATATCGGAGGACAGGGAGGAGATACGCAGTATTTT
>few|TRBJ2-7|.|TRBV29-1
CSVARAGRTYEQYF
TGCAGCGTCGCGCGGGCAGGACGAACCTACGAGCAGTACTTC
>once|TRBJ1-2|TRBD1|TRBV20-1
CSALTGGRDGYTF
TGCAGTGCTTTGACAGGGGGGAGGGATGGCTACACCTTC
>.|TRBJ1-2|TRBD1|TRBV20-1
CSARDNTGTGASYGYTF
TGCAGTGCTAGAGATAACACTGGGACAGGGGCAAGCTATGGCTACACCTTC
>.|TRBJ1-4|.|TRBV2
CASSNRINEKLFF
TGTGCCAGCAGTAACAGGATTAATGAAAAACTGTTTTTT
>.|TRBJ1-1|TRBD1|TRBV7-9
CASSPTGRWVNTEAFF
TGTGCCAGCAGTCCGACAGGGAGGTGGGTTAACACTGAAGCTTTCTTT
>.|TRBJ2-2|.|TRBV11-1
CASSLKFEVGELFF
TGTGCCAGCAGCTTAAAATTCGAGGTCGGGGAGCTGTTTTTT
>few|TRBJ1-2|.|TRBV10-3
CAISESTAVGGYTF
TGTGCCATCAGTGAGTCGACTGCCGTGGGGGGCTACACCTTC
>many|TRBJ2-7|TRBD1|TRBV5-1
CASSLGRGTGGFEQYF
TGCGCCAGCAGCTTGGGCCGCGGGACAGGGGGCTTCGAGCAGTACTTC
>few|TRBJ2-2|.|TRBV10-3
CAISESGELFF
TGTGCCATCAGTGAGTCCGGGGAGCTGTTTTTT
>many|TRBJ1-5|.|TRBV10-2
CASTAQFNQPQHF
TGCGCCAGCACGGCACAGTTTAATCAGCCCCAGCATTTT
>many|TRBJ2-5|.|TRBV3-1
CASSSGPLGTQYF
TGTGCCAGCAGCTCTGGACCCCTAGGGACCCAGTACTTC
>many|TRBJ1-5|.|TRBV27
CASSLSRGSINQPQHF
TGTGCCAGCAGTTTATCGAGGGGTTCAATCAATCAGCCCCAGCATTTT
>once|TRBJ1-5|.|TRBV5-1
CASSFGLGAGQPQHF
TGCGCCAGCAGCTTCGGCCTCGGGGCTGGTCAGCCCCAGCATTTT
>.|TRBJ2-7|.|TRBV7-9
CASSLARGRTSSYEQYF
TGTGCCAGCAGCTTAGCCCGCGGACGTACGAGCTCCTACGAGCAGTACTTC
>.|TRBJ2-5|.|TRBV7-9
CASSPPLDRPGGF
TGTGCCAGCAGCCCCCCTCTGGACAGACCGGGGGGATTC
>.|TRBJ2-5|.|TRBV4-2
CASSLQTGQETQYF
TGTGCCAGCAGCCTGCAGACAGGCCAAGAGACCCAGTACTTC
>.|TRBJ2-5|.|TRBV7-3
CASSKDGRGNF
TGTGCCAGCAGCAAGGATGGCAGGGGCAACTTC
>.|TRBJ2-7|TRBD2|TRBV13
CASGLAGVNEQYF
TGTGCCAGCGGGCTAGCGGGAGTAAACGAGCAGTACTTC
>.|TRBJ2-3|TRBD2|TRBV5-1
CASSYLTSETQYF
TGCGCCAGCAGCTACTTAACTAGCGAAACGCAGTATTTT
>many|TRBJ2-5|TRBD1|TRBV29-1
CSAGGQGGGTQYF
TGCAGCGCTGGGGGACAGGGCGGAGGGACCCAGTACTTC
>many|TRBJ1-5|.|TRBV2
CASRGTVSNQPQHF
TGTGCCAGCAGGGGAACAGTTAGCAATCAGCCCCAGCATTTT
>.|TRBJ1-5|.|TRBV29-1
CSAQTRGQPQHF
TGCAGCGCCCAGACGAGAGGCCAGCCCCAGCATTTT
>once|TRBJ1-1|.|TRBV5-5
CASSLLWEETEAFF
TGTGCCAGCAGCTTGCTCTGGGAGGAAACTGAAGCTTTCTTT
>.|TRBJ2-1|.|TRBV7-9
CVVPAPNEQFF
TGTGTCGTCCCGGCCCCAAATGAGCAGTTCTTC
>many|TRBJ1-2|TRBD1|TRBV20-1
CSARRQGDGYTF
TGCAGTGCTAGACGACAGGGAGATGGCTACACCTTC
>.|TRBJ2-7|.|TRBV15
CATSRNPGDYEQYF
TGTGCCACCAGCAGGAATCCAGGGGACTACGAGCAGTACTTC
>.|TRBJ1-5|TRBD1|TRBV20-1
CSARQGSKGNQPQHF
TGCAGTGCCAGACAGGGCTCAAAAGGCAATCAGCCCCAGCATTTT
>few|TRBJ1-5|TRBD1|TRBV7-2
CASSSGDSLNQPQHF
TGTGCCAGCAGCTCTGGGGACAGCCTGAATCAGCCCCAGCATTTT
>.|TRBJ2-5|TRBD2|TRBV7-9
CASTLGTSGSRKTQYF
TGTGCCAGCACCTTGGGGACTAGCGGGAGTCGGAAGACCCAGTACTTC
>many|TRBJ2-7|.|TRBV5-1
CASSHFEFGTPIEQYF
TGCGCCAGCAGCCACTTCGAATTTGGGACACCTATCGAGCAGTACTTC
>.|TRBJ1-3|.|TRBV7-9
CANTGSSGNTIYF
TGTGCCAACACGGGGAGCTCTGGAAACACCATATATTTT
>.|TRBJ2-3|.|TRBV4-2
CASSQDGRSTDTQYF
TGTGCCAGCAGCCAAGATGGGCGGAGCACAGATACGCAGTATTTT
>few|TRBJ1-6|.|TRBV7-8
CASSRKVYNSPLHF
TGTGCCAGCAGCCGAAAAGTCTATAATTCACCCCTCCACTTT
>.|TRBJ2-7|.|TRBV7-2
CASSQGPVYEQYF
TGCGCCAGCAGCCAAGGACCGGTGTACGAGCAGTACTTC
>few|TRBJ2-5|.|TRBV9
CASSVGHVGTQYF
TGTGCCAGCAGCGTAGGGCACGTGGGGACCCAGTACTTC
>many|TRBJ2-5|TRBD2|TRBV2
CASRRGLAEPKLYF
TGTGCCAGCAGACGCGGACTAGCGGAACCCAAGTTGTACTTC
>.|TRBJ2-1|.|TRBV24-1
CATSDPVVLHQFF
TGTGCCACCAGTGATCCTGTGGTCCTGCACCAGTTCTTC
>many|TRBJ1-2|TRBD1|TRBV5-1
CASSLQGAEDGYTF
TGCGCCAGCAGCCTACAGGGGGCTGAGGATGGCTACACCTTC
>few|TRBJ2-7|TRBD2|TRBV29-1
CSVRASGPYEQYF
TGCAGCGTTAGGGCTAGCGGCCCTTACGAGCAGTACTTC
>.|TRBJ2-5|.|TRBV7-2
CASSMASGQETQYF
TGTGCCAGCAGCATGGCCAGTGGCCAAGAGACCCAGTACTTC